This T cell receptor (beta chain) was identified in a study of CD8 T cells in ankylosing spondylitis. TCRdb fed the 5' RACE reads into MiXCR, producing one record per CDR3 protein. The data contain 150,000 to 200,000 distinct CDR3 sequences, 9.5% to 15% of them seen just once; the ten biggest clones take up 15% to 20%. The CDR3 length is 15 residues. V gave up 2 bases and J gave up 3 bases, with 13 bases separating them. This clonotype showed up just once. The rearrangement uses TRBV12-3 or TRBV12-4 and TRBJ2-5; D is undetermined. This sequence originates from a male donor with ankylosing spondylitis or in good health (not recorded which). The sequencing input was blood, either unsorted or a sorted T cell fraction (not recorded which). The CDR3 DNA is TGTGCCAGCAGTTTACTTGGTAGTGAAGAAGAGACCCAGTACTTC. As protein: CASSLLGSEEETQYF.